The 15 T cell receptor beta chains given below trace back to one sample, sequenced in a study of human T cells and chemical hapten exposure. Time point indicated: patch test 1, 2 weeks after DPC sensitization. Described treatment: therapeutic diphenylcyclopropenone sensitization with weekly scalp DPC. TCRdb recomputed calls from the RACE reads with MiXCR, one row per CDR3 protein. The sample has about 120,000 distinct CDR3 sequences; roughly 15% are singletons. The material sequenced was whole blood, taken in connection with sensitization to the hapten diphenylcyclopropenone (DPC). These receptor sequences come from a man aged 18 to 29 with alopecia areata. Some clones in this sample may be carry-over from other donors' samples.

The chain is built from TRBV7-9 and TRBJ1-6; D gene unclear. The CDR3 runs 15 residues. Trimming left V 5 bases short and J 4 bases short, with 12 bases between. The germline V gene has CDR1 SEHNR and CDR2 FQNEAQ (reference sequence). CDR3 bases: TGTGCCAGCAGCCATTTGGAGCCATATAATTCACCCCTCCACTTT. Translation: CASSHLEPYNSPLHF.

This clonotype was recorded at least ten times. This chain joins TRBV6-2 or TRBV6-3 and TRBJ2-5; the D call may be TRBD1 or TRBD2 (5 bases each). The CDR3 consists of 15 residues. The germline V and J ends were trimmed by 0 bases and 4 bases, with 12 bases remaining between them. The germline gives CDR1 MNHEY, CDR2 SVGEGT. The CDR3 here is CASSYSGTRRETQYF. The CDR3 nucleotides read TGTGCCAGCAGTTACTCCGGGACCAGGAGAGAGACCCAGTACTTC.

The gene calls are TRBV14 and TRBJ2-1; D not certain. Trimming removed 0 bases at V and 0 bases at J, with 15 bases between. The CDR3 loop spans 18 amino acids. The germline V gene encodes CDR1 SGHDN and CDR2 FVKESK. The CDR3 is CASSQDGRPYSSYNEQFF. The CDR3 DNA is TGTGCCAGCAGCCAAGACGGCAGACCTTATAGCTCCTACAATGAGCAGTTCTTC.

This clonotype was picked up a small number of times. Compared with germline, one end of the junction differs, possibly owing to a read error. V and J are TRBV7-2 and TRBJ2-5, with D perhaps TRBD1 (6 bases). Germline V gene data show CDR1 as SGHTA and CDR2 as FQGNSA. This CDR3 comprises 12 residues. Written as DNA, the CDR3 is TGTGCCAGCAGCCCTTATACACAGGGCCCGAACTTC. Translated, it gives CASSPYTQGPNF. Full variable domain (outside the CDR3, taken from reference TRBV7-2 and TRBJ2-5): GAGVSQSPSNKVTEKGKDVELRCDPISGHTALYWYRQSLGQGLEFLIYFQGNSAPDKSGLPSDRFSAERTGGSVSTLTIQRTQQEDSAVYLCASSPYTQGPNFGPGTRLLVL.

The chain uses TRBV6-2 or TRBV6-3 and TRBJ2-1; D is perhaps TRBD2 (5 bases). V was clipped by 6 bases and J by 2 bases, with 11 bases between them. The CDR3 runs 14 residues. Germline assignment: CDR1 MNHEY and CDR2 SVGEGT. The CDR3 sequence is CASSLDWTYNEQFF. CDR3 nucleotides: TGTGCCAGCAGCCTGGACTGGACCTACAATGAGCAGTTCTTC.

CDR3 region: CSVEVAGNTIYF. The CDR3 nucleotides read TGCAGCGTTGAAGTCGCTGGAAACACCATATATTTT. The genes are TRBV29-1 and TRBJ1-3; no firm D call. Per germline, CDR1 SQVTM and CDR2 ANQGSEA. The CDR3 length is 12 residues. With 1 base removed from V and 2 bases from J, the gap between germline ends came to 3 bases.

The chain employs TRBV4-3 and TRBJ1-2; no clear D. The CDR3 runs 16 residues. Germline V gene data show CDR1 as LGHNA and CDR2 as YSLEER. Between the trimmed V and J ends, which lost 0 bases and 4 bases, there was a span of 15 bases. This chain's CDR3 is CASSQDRARTLYGYTF. The CDR3 bases are TGCGCCAGCAGCCAAGATCGGGCCAGGACCCTCTATGGCTACACCTTC.

This clonotype has at least ten counts. The rearrangement joins TRBV29-1 to TRBJ1-4; D remains ambiguous. The CDR3 spans 13 residues. V lost 7 bases to trimming and J lost 1 base, with 10 bases between them. Germline loops: CDR1 SQVTM, CDR2 ANQGSEA. CDR3 DNA: TGCAGCGGGGGAGCCGAAACTAATGAAAAACTGTTTTTT. Residues: CSGGAETNEKLFF. Based on the CDR3 plus reference TRBV29-1 and TRBJ1-4, the full variable domain is SAVISQKPSRDICQRGTSLTIQCQVDSQVTMMFWYRQQPGQSLTLIATANQGSEATYESGFVIDKFPISRPNLTFSTLTVSNMSPEDSSIYLCSGGAETNEKLFFGSGTQLSVL.

The rearrangement joins TRBV4-1 to TRBJ2-7; D not certain. V gave up 4 bases and J gave up 2 bases, with 12 bases separating them. The CDR3 contains 14 residues. CDR1 is MGHRA and CDR2 is YSYEKL in the germline V gene. In DNA form, the CDR3 reads TGCGCCAGCAGCCCCCTTACAACGACCTACGAGCAGTACTTC. Encoded protein: CASSPLTTTYEQYF.

V gene TRBV18 combines with J gene TRBJ2-7; 9 bases agree with TRBD1. The germline V gene encodes CDR1 KGHSH and CDR2 LQKENI. V lost 2 bases to trimming and J lost 7 bases; unmatched junction nucleotides: 3. The CDR3 extends over 13 amino acids. The CDR3, as DNA: TGTGCCAGCTCACCAAGGACAGGGGATGAGCAGTACGTC. It translates to CASSPRTGDEQYV.

The chain employs TRBV20-1 and TRBJ2-5, with 8 nucleotides matching TRBD2. The germline V gene has CDR1 DFQATT and CDR2 SNEGSKA (reference sequence). The junction had 10 bases not matched to a gene; V was cut back by 5 bases and J by 5 bases. CDR3 size: 14 residues. The CDR3 loop reads CSAPSGGGRETQYF. The CDR3 DNA sequence: TGCAGTGCTCCCTCTGGCGGGGGGAGGGAGACCCAGTACTTC.

This clonotype was seen ten or more times. The chain carries TRBV6-2 or TRBV6-3 and TRBJ2-1; TRBD1 aligns across 8 bases. The length of the CDR3 is 16 residues. Germline-derived CDR1 and CDR2 are MNHEY and SVGEGT. V shed 9 bases and J 9 bases; nucleotides not matched to a gene: 19. The CDR3 nucleotides are TGTGCCAGTCTTACAGGGGGATATGTACGCAGTGGTGAGCAGTTCTTC. Encoded protein: CASLTGGYVRSGEQFF.

The gene calls are TRBV4-3 and TRBJ2-2; D is undetermined. V gave up 3 bases and J gave up 0 bases, with 11 bases separating them. The CDR3 covers 16 residues. Germline V gene lookup returns CDR1 LGHNA and CDR2 YSLEER. The CDR3 region has the DNA TGCGCCAGCAGCCAGAGAGCAAGGCCGAACACCGGGGAGCTGTTTTTT. It is translated as CASSQRARPNTGELFF.

The genes are TRBV28 and TRBJ2-7; no firm D call. There are 14 residues in the CDR3. Germline V gene sequence: CDR1 MDHEN, CDR2 SYDVKM. V lost 5 bases, J lost 3 bases, and 14 bases lay in between. In DNA form, the CDR3 reads TGTGCCAGCAGTCAACCCATAAACAGCTACGAGCAGTACTTC. Translated, it gives CASSQPINSYEQYF.

This clonotype has a handful of counts. The chain employs TRBV7-2 and TRBJ2-6; 8 bases fit TRBD1. V lost 0 bases, J lost 2 bases, and 6 bases stayed unmatched. The CDR3 runs 18 residues. Germline-derived CDR1 and CDR2 are SGHTA and FQGNSA. The CDR3, as DNA: TGTGCCAGCAGCTTAGCGCCAGGGGGCGCCGCTGGGGCCAACGTCCTGACTTTC. It codes for CASSLAPGGAAGANVLTF.